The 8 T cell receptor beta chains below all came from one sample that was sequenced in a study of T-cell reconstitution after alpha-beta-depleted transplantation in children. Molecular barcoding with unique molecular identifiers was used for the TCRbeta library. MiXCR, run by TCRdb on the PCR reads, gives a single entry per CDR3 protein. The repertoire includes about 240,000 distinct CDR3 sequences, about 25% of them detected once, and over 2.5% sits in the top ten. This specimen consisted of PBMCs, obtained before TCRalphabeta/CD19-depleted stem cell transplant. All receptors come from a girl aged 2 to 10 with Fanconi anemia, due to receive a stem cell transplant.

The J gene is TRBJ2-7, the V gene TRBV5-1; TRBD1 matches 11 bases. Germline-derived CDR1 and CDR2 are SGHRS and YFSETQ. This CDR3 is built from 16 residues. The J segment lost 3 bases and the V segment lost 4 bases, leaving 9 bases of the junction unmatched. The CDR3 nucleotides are TGCGCCAGCAGCGTATATTCCGGGACAGGGGGCTACGAGCAGTACTTC. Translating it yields CASSVYSGTGGYEQYF.

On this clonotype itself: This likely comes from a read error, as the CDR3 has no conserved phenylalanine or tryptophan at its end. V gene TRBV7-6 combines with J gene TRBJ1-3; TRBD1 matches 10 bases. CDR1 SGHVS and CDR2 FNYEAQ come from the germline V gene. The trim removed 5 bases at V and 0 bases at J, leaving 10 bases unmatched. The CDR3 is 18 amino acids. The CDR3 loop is CASSLRDRGLSSGNTIYI. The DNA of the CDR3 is TGTGCCAGCAGCCTCCGGGACAGGGGACTTAGCTCTGGAAACACCATATATATT.

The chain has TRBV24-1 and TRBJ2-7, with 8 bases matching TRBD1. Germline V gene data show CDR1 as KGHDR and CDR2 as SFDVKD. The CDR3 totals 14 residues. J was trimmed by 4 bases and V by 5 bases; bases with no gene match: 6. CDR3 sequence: CATSGDRGGYEQYF. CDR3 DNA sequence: TGTGCCACCAGTGGAGACAGGGGTGGTTACGAGCAGTACTTC.

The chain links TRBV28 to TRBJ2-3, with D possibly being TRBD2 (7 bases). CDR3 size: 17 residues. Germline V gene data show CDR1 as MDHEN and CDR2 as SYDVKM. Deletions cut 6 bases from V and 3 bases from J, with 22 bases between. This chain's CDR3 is CASSPPAWGRGTDTQYF. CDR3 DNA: TGTGCCAGCAGCCCCCCGGCCTGGGGGCGGGGGACAGATACGCAGTATTTT.

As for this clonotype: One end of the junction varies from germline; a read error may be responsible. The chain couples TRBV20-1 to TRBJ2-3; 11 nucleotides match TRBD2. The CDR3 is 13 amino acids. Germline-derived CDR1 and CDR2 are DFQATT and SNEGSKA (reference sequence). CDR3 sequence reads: CIPGLAELDTQSF. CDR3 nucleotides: TGCATCCCGGGACTAGCGGAATTAGATACGCAGTCTTTT.

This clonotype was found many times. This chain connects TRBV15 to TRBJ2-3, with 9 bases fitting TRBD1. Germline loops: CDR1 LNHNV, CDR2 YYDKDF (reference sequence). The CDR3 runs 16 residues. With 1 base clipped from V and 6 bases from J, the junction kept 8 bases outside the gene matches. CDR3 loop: CATSRVRDRVGDTQYF. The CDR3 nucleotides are TGTGCCACCAGCAGAGTCCGGGACAGGGTGGGGGATACGCAGTATTTT.

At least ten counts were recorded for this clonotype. CDR3 in amino acids: CSVTTGTQYF. The CDR3 nucleotides read TGCAGCGTTACGACGGGTACGCAGTATTTT. The V gene is TRBV29-1, the J gene TRBJ2-3; the D is unclear. Germline V gene data show CDR1 as SQVTM and CDR2 as ANQGSEA. The CDR3 loop spans 10 amino acids. Trimming took off 5 bases at V and 8 bases at J, with 8 bases between the two ends.

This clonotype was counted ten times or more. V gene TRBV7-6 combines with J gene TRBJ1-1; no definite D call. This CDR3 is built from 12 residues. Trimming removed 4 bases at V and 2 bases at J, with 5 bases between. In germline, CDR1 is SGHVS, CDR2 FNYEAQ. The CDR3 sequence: CASSWGNTEAFF. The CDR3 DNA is TGTGCCAGCAGCTGGGGAAACACTGAAGCTTTCTTT.